The source of this T cell receptor beta chain is a study of blood T cell repertoires in COVID-19. The repertoire was sequenced with immunoSEQ multiplex PCR; TCRdb's copy has only in-frame clones and lacks some. The data contain roughly 86,000 clones, 91% of them seen just once; the ten biggest clones take up about 1.9%. The sequence was collected from a woman between 45 and 60 years old in a cohort sampled during active COVID-19. Material for sequencing was peripheral blood.

CDR3 protein: CASSYVGGRGEQYF. Written as DNA, the CDR3 is TGTGCCAGCAGCTATGTGGGGGGTCGCGGGGAGCAGTACTTC. V is TRBV11-2 and J is TRBJ2-7; tentatively, D is TRBD2 (6 bases). V lost 4 bases to trimming and J lost 7 bases, with 17 bases between them. Germline CDR1 and CDR2: SGHAT and FQNNGV. The CDR3 sequence is 14 residues long.